Listed below are T cell receptor beta chains from one sample, sequenced in a study of blood T cells in healthy people across ages. TCRdb passed the 5' RACE reads through MiXCR, listing each CDR3 protein once. The data show 800,000 to 1,000,000 distinct CDR3 sequences, about 48% seen once. The sample was blood. Receptor source: a man aged 25 to 40 in good health. The CDR3 runs from the conserved cysteine through the conserved F or W. A D gene is named only where the DNA matches it firmly. Only some rows state a clone size, as once, few, many or a class for expanded clones.

TRBJ2-5 | TRBV9 | NA | few | TGTGCCAGCAGCGTAGCGGCAGGGGGGGGAGAGACCCAGTACTTC | CASSVAAGGGETQYF
TRBJ2-3 | TRBV25-1 | TRBD2 | NA | TGTGCCAGCAGCGGAGGGGTAGCGGGGGGAGCCTATACGCAGTATTTT | CASSGGVAGGAYTQYF
TRBJ1-2 | TRBV20-1 | NA | few | TGCAGTGCTAGACTAGTGATACAGGCCCCTAACTATGGCTACACCTTC | CSARLVIQAPNYGYTF
TRBJ2-5 | TRBV5-1 | NA | NA | TGCGCCAGCAGCTTGTTCGGTAGTTCGGAGACCCAGTACTTC | CASSLFGSSETQYF
TRBJ1-2 | TRBV29-1 | TRBD1 | NA | TGCAGCGCGCGACAGGGGTCTAACTATGGCTACACCTTC | CSARQGSNYGYTF
TRBJ2-7 | TRBV20-1 | NA | NA | TGCAGTGCTAGCGGCGCAGAATACGAGCAGTACTTC | CSASGAEYEQYF
TRBJ2-4 | TRBV9 | NA | NA | TGTGCCAGCAGCGTAGCGCCGCTAGCCAAAAACATTCAGTACTTC | CASSVAPLAKNIQYF
TRBJ2-5 | TRBV20-1 | NA | NA | TGCAGTGCTAGAGATGGGGAGCGAGGGGAGACCCAGTACTTC | CSARDGERGETQYF
TRBJ1-5 | TRBV7-9 | NA | NA | TGTGCCAGCAGCTCCCAGACATCTGGGCAGCCCCAGCATTTT | CASSSQTSGQPQHF
TRBJ2-7 | TRBV7-2 | TRBD1 | NA | TGTGCCAGCAGCGCCGGGACAGGAAAATCCTCCTACGAGCAGTACTTC | CASSAGTGKSSYEQYF
TRBJ1-4 | TRBV9 | TRBD1 | NA | TGTGCCAGCAGCGTAGCCGGGACAGGGAATGAAAAACTGTTTTTT | CASSVAGTGNEKLFF